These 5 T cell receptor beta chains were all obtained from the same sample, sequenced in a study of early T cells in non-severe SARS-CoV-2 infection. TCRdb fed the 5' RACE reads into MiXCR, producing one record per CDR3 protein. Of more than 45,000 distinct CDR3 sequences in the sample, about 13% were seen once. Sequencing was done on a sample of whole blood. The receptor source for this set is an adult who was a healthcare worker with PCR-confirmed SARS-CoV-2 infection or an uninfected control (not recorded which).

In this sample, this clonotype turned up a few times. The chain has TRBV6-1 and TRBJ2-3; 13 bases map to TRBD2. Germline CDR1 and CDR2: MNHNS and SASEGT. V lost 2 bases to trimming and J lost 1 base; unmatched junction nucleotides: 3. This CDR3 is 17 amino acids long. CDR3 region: CASSESGLAGGTDTQYF. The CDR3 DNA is TGTGCCAGCAGTGAAAGCGGACTAGCGGGGGGCACAGATACGCAGTATTTT.

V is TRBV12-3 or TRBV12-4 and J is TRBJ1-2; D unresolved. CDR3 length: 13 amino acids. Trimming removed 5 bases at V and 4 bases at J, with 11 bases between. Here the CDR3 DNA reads TGTGCCAGCAGTCCGACATCAACCTATGGCTACACCTTC. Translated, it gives CASSPTSTYGYTF.

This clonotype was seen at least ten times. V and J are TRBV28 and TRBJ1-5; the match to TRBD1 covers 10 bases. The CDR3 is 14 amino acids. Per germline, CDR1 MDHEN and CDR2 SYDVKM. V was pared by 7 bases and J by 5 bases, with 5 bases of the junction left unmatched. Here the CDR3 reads CASTPGTGDQPQHF. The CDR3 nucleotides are TGTGCCAGCACCCCCGGGACAGGGGATCAGCCCCAGCATTTT.

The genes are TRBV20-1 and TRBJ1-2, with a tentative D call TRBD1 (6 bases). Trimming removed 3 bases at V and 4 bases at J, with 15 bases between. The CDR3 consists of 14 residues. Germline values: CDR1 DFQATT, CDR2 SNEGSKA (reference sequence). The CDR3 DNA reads TGCAGTGCTAGTGGGACAACTCCTATCTATGGCTACACCTTC. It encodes CSASGTTPIYGYTF.

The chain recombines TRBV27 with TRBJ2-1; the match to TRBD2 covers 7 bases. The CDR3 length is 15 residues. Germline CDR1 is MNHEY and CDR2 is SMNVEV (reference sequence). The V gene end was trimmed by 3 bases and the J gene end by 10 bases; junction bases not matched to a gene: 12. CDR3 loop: CASSFGGRRGFEQFF. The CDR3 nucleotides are TGTGCCAGCAGTTTCGGCGGGAGAAGGGGATTCGAGCAGTTCTTC.